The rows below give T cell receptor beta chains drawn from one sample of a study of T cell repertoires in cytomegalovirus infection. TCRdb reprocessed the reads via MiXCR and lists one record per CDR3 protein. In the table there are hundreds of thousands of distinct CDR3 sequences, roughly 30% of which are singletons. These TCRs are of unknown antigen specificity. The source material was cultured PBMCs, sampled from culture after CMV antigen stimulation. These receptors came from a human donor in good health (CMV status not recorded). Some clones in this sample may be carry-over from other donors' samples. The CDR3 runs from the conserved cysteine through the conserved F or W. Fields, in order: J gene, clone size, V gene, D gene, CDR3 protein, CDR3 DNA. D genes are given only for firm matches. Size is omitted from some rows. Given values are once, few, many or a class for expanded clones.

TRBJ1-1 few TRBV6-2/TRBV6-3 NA CASSYSIGRVGTEAFF TGTGCCAGCAGTTACTCCATTGGCAGGGTGGGCACTGAAGCTTTCTTT
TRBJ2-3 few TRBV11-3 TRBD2 CASSLSGGNTDTQYF TGTGCCAGCAGCTTATCCGGGGGGAACACAGATACGCAGTATTTT
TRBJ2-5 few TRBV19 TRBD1 CASSTWTGQETQYF TGTGCCAGTAGTACCTGGACAGGGCAAGAGACCCAGTACTTC
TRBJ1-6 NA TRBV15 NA CATSREASPLHF TGTGCCACCAGCAGAGAGGCTTCACCCCTCCACTTT
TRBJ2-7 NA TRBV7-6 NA CASSFSGLGEQYF TGTGCCAGCAGCTTCTCAGGGCTAGGGGAGCAGTACTTC
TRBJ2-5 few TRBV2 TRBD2 CASGGVAGGQETQYF TGTGCCAGCGGGGGAGTAGCGGGGGGCCAAGAGACCCAGTACTTC
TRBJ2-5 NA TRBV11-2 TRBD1 CASSLRQGRGETQYF TGTGCCAGCAGCCTAAGACAGGGTAGGGGGGAGACCCAGTACTTC
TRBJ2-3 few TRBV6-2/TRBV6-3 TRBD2 CASSYGIAGAADTQYF TGTGCCAGCAGTTACGGGATAGCGGGGGCGGCAGATACGCAGTATTTT
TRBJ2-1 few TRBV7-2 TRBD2 CASSLVASGGANEQFF TGTGCCAGCAGCTTAGTTGCCAGCGGGGGGGCTAATGAGCAGTTCTTC
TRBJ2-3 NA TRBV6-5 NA CATWGWADTQYF TGTGCGACGTGGGGATGGGCAGATACGCAGTATTTT
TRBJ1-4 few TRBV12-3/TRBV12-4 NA CASSLRRGESNEKLFF TGTGCCAGCAGCCTTAGGCGGGGGGAGAGTAATGAAAAACTGTTTTTT
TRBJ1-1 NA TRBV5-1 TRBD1 CASSLETQGMNTEAFF TGCGCCAGCAGCTTGGAGACACAGGGGATGAACACTGAAGCTTTCTTT
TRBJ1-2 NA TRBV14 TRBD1 CASSPWTGGGYTF TGTGCCAGCAGCCCCTGGACAGGGGGTGGCTACACCTTC
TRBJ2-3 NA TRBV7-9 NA CASSPISADTQYF TGTGCCAGCAGCCCCATAAGTGCAGATACGCAGTATTTT
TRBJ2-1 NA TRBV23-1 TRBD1 CASSQRDRGRVNEQFF TGCGCCAGCAGTCAACGGGACAGGGGAAGGGTCAATGAGCAGTTCTTC
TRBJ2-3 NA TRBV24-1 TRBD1 CATRDRASTDTQYF TGTGCCACCCGAGACAGGGCAAGCACAGATACGCAGTATTTT
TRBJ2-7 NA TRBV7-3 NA CASSFMAGPDEEYF TGTGCCAGCAGCTTTATGGCAGGGCCCGACGAGGAGTACTTC
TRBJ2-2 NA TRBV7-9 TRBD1 CASSFGPQGDLTGELFF TGTGCCAGCAGCTTCGGTCCACAGGGGGATTTGACCGGGGAGCTGTTTTTT
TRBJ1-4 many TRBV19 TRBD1 CATTVQGGQNEKLFF TGTGCCACCACGGTCCAGGGGGGACAGAATGAAAAACTGTTTTTT
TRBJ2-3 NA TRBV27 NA CASSSNGPDTQYF TGTGCCAGCAGTTCCAACGGCCCAGATACGCAGTATTTT
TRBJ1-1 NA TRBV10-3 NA CAISDNRGGFTEAFF TGTGCCATCAGTGATAACCGGGGCGGGTTCACTGAAGCTTTCTTT
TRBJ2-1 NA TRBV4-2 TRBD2 CASSQVRGAGGINEQFF TGTGCCAGCAGCCAAGTTAGAGGAGCGGGGGGGATAAATGAGCAGTTCTTC
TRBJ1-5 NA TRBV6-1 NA CASKRGGNQPQHF TGTGCCAGCAAGAGAGGAGGGAATCAGCCCCAGCATTTT
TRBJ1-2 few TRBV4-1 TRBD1 CASSQVLRRRTGSYGYTF TGCGCCAGCAGCCAAGTTCTCCGACGAAGGACAGGAAGTTATGGCTACACCTTC
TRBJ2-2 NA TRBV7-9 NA CASSGLKAGELFF TGTGCCAGCAGCGGCTTAAAGGCCGGGGAGCTGTTTTTT
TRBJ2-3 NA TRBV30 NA CACNRSPSTDTQYF TGTGCCTGCAACAGAAGCCCTAGCACAGATACGCAGTATTTT
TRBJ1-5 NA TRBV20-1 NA CSARVQGSNQPQHF TGCAGTGCTAGGGTACAGGGAAGTAATCAGCCCCAGCATTTT
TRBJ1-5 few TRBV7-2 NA CASTRDGNQPQHF TGTGCCAGCACGAGAGACGGTAATCAGCCCCAGCATTTT
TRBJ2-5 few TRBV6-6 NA CASSYSAEAPKETQYF TGTGCCAGCAGTTACTCAGCAGAAGCCCCTAAAGAGACCCAGTACTTC
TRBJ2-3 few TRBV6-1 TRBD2 CASSRGGEINTQYF TGTGCCAGCAGCCGCGGGGGGGAAATTAATACGCAGTATTTT
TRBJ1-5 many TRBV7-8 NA CASSPGLHSNQPQHF TGTGCCAGCAGCCCGGGACTCCATAGCAATCAGCCCCAGCATTTT